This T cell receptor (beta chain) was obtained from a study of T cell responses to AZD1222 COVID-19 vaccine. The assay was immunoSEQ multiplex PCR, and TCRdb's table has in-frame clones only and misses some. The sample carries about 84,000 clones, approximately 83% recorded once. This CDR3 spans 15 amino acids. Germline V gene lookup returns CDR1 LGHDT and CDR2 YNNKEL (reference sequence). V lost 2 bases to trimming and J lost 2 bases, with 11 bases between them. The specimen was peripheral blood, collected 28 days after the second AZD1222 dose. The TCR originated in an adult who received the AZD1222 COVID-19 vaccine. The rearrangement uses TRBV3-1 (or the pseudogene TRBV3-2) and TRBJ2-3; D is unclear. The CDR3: CASSQLCFYTDTQYF. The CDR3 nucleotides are TGTGCCAGCAGCCAACTTTGTTTCTACACAGATACGCAGTATTTT.